The next 20 T cell receptor beta chains were all read from a single sample in a study of cytomegalovirus exposure and HLA in healthy donors. Assay used: immunoSEQ multiplex PCR; TCRdb lists only in-frame clones, some missing. The sample has fewer than 250,000 clones; more than 75% are singletons. The sequenced material came from PBMCs. The receptors shown here come from a man aged 18 to 30 in good health and CMV-seronegative.

DNA for the CDR3: TGTGCCAGCAGGTTCGGGACAGGGCTGATCAGTGAGCAGTTCTTC. It codes for CASRFGTGLISEQFF. V usage is TRBV25-1 and J usage is TRBJ2-1, with TRBD1 matching 9 bases. Germline assignment: CDR1 MGHDK and CDR2 SYGVNS. There are 15 residues in the CDR3. After removal of 6 bases from V and 9 bases from J, the junction contained 12 bases not matched to a gene.

The rearrangement joins TRBV4-3 to TRBJ2-3; possibly TRBD2 for D (6 bases). The CDR3 extends over 13 amino acids. The ends were cut back, 0 bases at V and 6 bases at J, with 7 bases in the middle. Germline CDR1 LGHNA, CDR2 YSLEER. The CDR3 DNA reads TGCGCCAGCAGCCAAGACCGGGGGGATACGCAGTATTTT. This translates into CASSQDRGDTQYF.

The genes are TRBV28 and TRBJ1-2, with TRBD1 as a possible D gene (5 bases). Between the trimmed V and J ends, which lost 3 bases and 5 bases, there was a span of 13 bases. Germline V gene data show CDR1 as MDHEN and CDR2 as SYDVKM. This CDR3 comprises 14 residues. The CDR3, as DNA: TGTGCCAGCAGTTTTGGAACAGGTGAATATGGCTACACCTTC. Protein: CASSFGTGEYGYTF.

The rearrangement uses TRBV7-2 and TRBJ2-1; 7 nucleotides align to TRBD2. V was clipped by 4 bases and J by 3 bases; unmatched bases: 3. Germline-derived CDR1 and CDR2 are SGHTA and FQGNSA. The CDR3 contains 14 residues. The CDR3 loop is CASSSGTIYNEQFF. The CDR3 bases are TGTGCCAGCAGCTCCGGGACTATCTACAATGAGCAGTTCTTC.

The CDR3, as DNA: TGTGCCAGCAGTTTGGAGAGCGGGAGGAGAGAGACCCAGTACTTC. Amino acids: CASSLESGRRETQYF. V and J are TRBV28 and TRBJ2-5, with TRBD2 matching over 9 bases. Germline CDR1 reads MDHEN; CDR2 reads SYDVKM. With V trimmed by 3 bases and J by 4 bases, 6 bases remained unmatched. The CDR3 is made up of 15 amino acids.

The chain has TRBV6-5 and TRBJ2-7; D may be TRBD1 (8 bases). This CDR3 has 14 amino acids. Germline V CDR1 and CDR2: MNHEY, SVGAGI. Deletions cut 5 bases from V and 2 bases from J, with 13 bases between. The CDR3 bases are TGTGCCAGCAGTCACAGGGGGGGAACCTACGAGCAGTACTTC. Its protein is CASSHRGGTYEQYF.

The gene calls are TRBV18 and TRBJ1-1; the D is unclear. V shed 2 bases and J shed 0 bases, with 7 bases lying between them. CDR3 size: 14 residues. The germline CDR1 and CDR2 sequences are KGHSH and LQKENI. The CDR3 region is CASSPTNLNTEAFF. CDR3 in DNA: TGTGCCAGCTCACCAACCAACTTGAACACTGAAGCTTTCTTT.

CDR3 nucleotides: TGTGCCAGTAGTGAGGGTGGTCCGCGACGGCGGATCTACGAGCAGTACTTC. Amino acids: CASSEGGPRRRIYEQYF. This sequence joins TRBV19 and TRBJ2-7; D might be TRBD2 (5 bases). Germline-derived CDR1 and CDR2 are LNHDA and SQIVND (reference sequence). V lost 5 bases and J 3 bases, leaving 23 bases between the germline ends. The CDR3 spans 17 residues.

The chain is built from TRBV2 and TRBJ1-1; D might be TRBD1 (6 bases). The CDR3 is made up of 15 amino acids. The germline CDR1 and CDR2 sequences are SNHLY and FYNNEI. Trimming shortened V by 1 base and J by 6 bases, and 15 bases separated the two germline ends. The CDR3 loop reads CASSEGWGGVSEAFF. The CDR3 DNA follows: TGTGCCAGCAGTGAAGGTTGGGGGGGCGTCTCTGAAGCTTTCTTT.

To note about this clone: At one boundary the junction diverges from the germline segment, which might be a read error. This specimen includes other DNA sequences encoding the same CDR3. The gene calls are TRBV6-4 and TRBJ1-5; unclear D gene. Germline CDR1 and CDR2: MRHNA and SNTAGT. This CDR3 has 13 residues. CDR3 DNA: TGTGCCAGCAGTAAGGAGATCAATCAGCCCCAACATTTT. Amino acid sequence: CASSKEINQPQHF.

The rearrangement links TRBV6-1 to TRBJ2-3; D gene uncertain. Germline V gene lookup returns CDR1 MNHNS and CDR2 SASEGT. The CDR3 sequence is 13 residues long. Deletions cut 7 bases from V and 1 base from J, with 9 bases between. The CDR3 DNA follows: TGTGCCAGCATGGTCGTAGGCACAGATACGCAGTATTTT. It codes for CASMVVGTDTQYF.

In nucleotides, the CDR3 is TGTGCCAGCAGTCCCCCAGGGCCCTCAAAAGCTTTCTTT. Its translation: CASSPPGPSKAFF. The chain joins TRBV6-5 to TRBJ1-1; perhaps TRBD1 as D (5 bases). This CDR3 comprises 13 residues. Germline-derived CDR1 and CDR2 are MNHEY and SVGAGI. The V and J ends lost 5 bases and 9 bases respectively, with 16 bases between them.

The chain has TRBV4-3 and TRBJ2-3; D gene unclear. Trimming removed 0 bases at V and 3 bases at J, with 4 bases between. The CDR3 extends over 13 amino acids. Germline V gene lookup returns CDR1 LGHNA and CDR2 YSLEER. The CDR3 is CASSQDITDTQYF. The CDR3 DNA reads TGCGCCAGCAGCCAAGATATTACAGATACGCAGTATTTT.

The V gene is TRBV2, the J gene TRBJ2-1, with no clear D. Trimming pared 7 bases from V and 7 bases from J, leaving 8 bases between. The CDR3 has 11 amino acids. Germline V gives CDR1 SNHLY, CDR2 FYNNEI. CDR3 loop: CASTVLNEQFF. In nucleotides, the CDR3 is TGTGCCAGCACGGTGCTAAATGAGCAGTTCTTC.

V and J are TRBV5-1 and TRBJ2-1; perhaps TRBD2 as D (5 bases). Trimming took off 0 bases at V and 2 bases at J, with 18 bases between the two ends. CDR3 length: 18 residues. From germline, CDR1 is SGHRS and CDR2 YFSETQ. CDR3 DNA sequence: TGCGCCAGCAGCTTGGCCGATGGAGGAGACCATACCTACAATGAGCAGTTCTTC. Residues: CASSLADGGDHTYNEQFF. Complete variable domain (other parts from reference TRBV5-1 and TRBJ2-1): KAGVTQTPRYLIKTRGQQVTLSCSPISGHRSVSWYQQTPGQGLQFLFEYFSETQRNKGNFPGRFSGRQFSNSRSEMNVSTLELGDSALYLCASSLADGGDHTYNEQFFGPGTRLTVL.

The chain links TRBV7-2 to TRBJ2-1, with TRBD2 identical over 9 bases. The CDR3 is 15 amino acids. Germline lookup yields CDR1 SGHTA and CDR2 FQGNSA. V lost 3 bases to trimming and J lost 2 bases; unmatched junction nucleotides: 2. The CDR3 DNA is TGTGCCAGCAGCTTCCTAGCGGGAACCTACAATGAGCAGTTCTTC. Encoded protein: CASSFLAGTYNEQFF. Filled out from reference TRBV7-2 and TRBJ2-1, the complete variable domain reads GAGVSQSPSNKVTEKGKDVELRCDPISGHTALYWYRQSLGQGLEFLIYFQGNSAPDKSGLPSDRFSAERTGGSVSTLTIQRTQQEDSAVYLCASSFLAGTYNEQFFGPGTRLTVL.

The chain recombines TRBV18 with TRBJ2-1; D is ambiguous. V was pared by 3 bases and J by 3 bases, with 12 bases between. CDR3 length equals 15 residues. Germline assignment: CDR1 KGHSH and CDR2 LQKENI. CDR3 sequence (DNA): TGTGCCAGCTCACCTTTACAGTCTCTCTACAATGAGCAGTTCTTC. It specifies CASSPLQSLYNEQFF.

V and J are TRBV6-5 and TRBJ1-4, with D uncertain. Germline-derived CDR1 and CDR2 are MNHEY and SVGAGI. The CDR3 covers 14 residues. V lost 6 bases and J lost 4, with 12 bases in between. CDR3 nucleotide sequence: TGTGCCAGCAGAAAGACTGACTATAATGAAAAACTGTTTTTT. Translation: CASRKTDYNEKLFF.

The chain couples TRBV5-1 to TRBJ2-2; D remains unclear. This CDR3 is 15 amino acids long. Germline V lookup: CDR1 SGHRS, CDR2 YFSETQ. V lost 7 bases and J lost 6, with 19 bases in between. CDR3 sequence: CASPLEAPKSGELFF. The CDR3 DNA follows: TGCGCCAGCCCCCTCGAAGCCCCGAAGTCCGGGGAGCTGTTTTTT.

The rearrangement joins TRBV9 to TRBJ2-7; no firm D call. V lost 3 bases and J 5 bases, leaving 9 bases between the germline ends. Germline CDR1 reads SGDLS; CDR2 reads YYNGEE. This CDR3 has 12 residues. The CDR3 DNA is TGTGCCAGCAGCGAGTCCACGGACGAGCAGTACTTC. Translation: CASSESTDEQYF. Variable domain in full (rest from reference TRBV9 and TRBJ2-7): DSGVTQTPKHLITATGQRVTLRCSPRSGDLSVYWYQQSLDQGLQFLIQYYNGEERAKGNILERFSAQQFPDLHSELNLSSLELGDSALYFCASSESTDEQYFGPGTRLTVT.